A selection of T cell receptor beta chains follows, all from one sample in a study of T cell responses to AZD1222 COVID-19 vaccine. The method was immunoSEQ multiplex PCR; TCRdb's version includes in-frame clones alone and lacks a portion of them. Of 130,000 or so clones listed, roughly 89% are singletons. The sample here was peripheral blood, taken on day 0 of MenACWY control vaccination. The origin of the receptors is an adult in good health. Both conserved end residues are part of each CDR3. The order of the fields is V gene, J gene, D gene, clone size, CDR3 DNA, CDR3 protein. D genes are given only for firm matches. A row's size may be missing; if present it is once, few, many or a size class.

v_gene: TRBV3-1/TRBV3-2; j_gene: TRBJ2-5; d_gene: -; abundance: -; CDR3nt: TGTGCCAGCAGCCACGGCAGGGGTGAGGAGACCCAGTACTTC; CDR3aa: CASSHGRGEETQYF
v_gene: TRBV5-4; j_gene: TRBJ1-1; d_gene: -; abundance: -; CDR3nt: TGTGCCAGCAGCACAGAGAATGGGGCCAGTGAAGCTTTCTTT; CDR3aa: CASSTENGASEAFF
v_gene: TRBV28; j_gene: TRBJ1-2; d_gene: -; abundance: -; CDR3nt: TGTGCCAGCAAATCCCACTCAGGGAAATATGGCTACACCTTC; CDR3aa: CASKSHSGKYGYTF
v_gene: TRBV11-2; j_gene: TRBJ2-5; d_gene: TRBD2; abundance: -; CDR3nt: TGTGCCAGCAGCAAGACTAGCGGGAAAGAGACCCAGTACTTC; CDR3aa: CASSKTSGKETQYF
v_gene: TRBV11-3; j_gene: TRBJ2-1; d_gene: TRBD2; abundance: -; CDR3nt: TGTGCCAGCAGCCGGAGCGGGAGAGGACGTCTTGAGCAGTTCTTC; CDR3aa: CASSRSGRGRLEQFF
v_gene: TRBV9; j_gene: TRBJ2-7; d_gene: -; abundance: -; CDR3nt: TGTGCCAGCAGCCCATCCCCCTACGAGCAGTACTTC; CDR3aa: CASSPSPYEQYF
v_gene: TRBV19; j_gene: TRBJ1-1; d_gene: TRBD1; abundance: -; CDR3nt: TGTGCCAGTAGTCCAAGGGACAGGGGGGGCACTGAAGCTTTCTTT; CDR3aa: CASSPRDRGGTEAFF
v_gene: TRBV20-1; j_gene: TRBJ2-1; d_gene: TRBD2; abundance: -; CDR3nt: TGCAGTGCTAGTTGGACTAGCGGGGTCAATGAGCAGTTCTTC; CDR3aa: CSASWTSGVNEQFF
v_gene: TRBV13; j_gene: TRBJ2-1; d_gene: TRBD2; abundance: -; CDR3nt: TGTGCCAGCAGCTGGGGACTAGCGGGAAAAAGCTCCTACAATGAGCAGTTCTTC; CDR3aa: CASSWGLAGKSSYNEQFF
v_gene: TRBV5-8; j_gene: TRBJ2-7; d_gene: -; abundance: few; CDR3nt: TGTGCCAGCAGCTTGGGACCCGGGTGGGGCGAGCAGTACTTC; CDR3aa: CASSLGPGWGEQYF
v_gene: TRBV7-2; j_gene: TRBJ1-5; d_gene: -; abundance: -; CDR3nt: TGTGCCAGCAGCTCCTACAGGGATCAGCCCCAGCATTTT; CDR3aa: CASSSYRDQPQHF
v_gene: TRBV29-1; j_gene: TRBJ1-4; d_gene: -; abundance: -; CDR3nt: TGCAGCGGCCGAAGGGGGACCGGTGGTGAAAAACTGTTTTTT; CDR3aa: CSGRRGTGGEKLFF
v_gene: TRBV6-5; j_gene: TRBJ2-1; d_gene: TRBD1; abundance: -; CDR3nt: TGTGCCAGCAGTTTATTACAGGGGATCACCTACAATGAGCAGTTCTTC; CDR3aa: CASSLLQGITYNEQFF
v_gene: TRBV19; j_gene: TRBJ1-5; d_gene: -; abundance: -; CDR3nt: TGTGCCAGTACTCCGGGATGGAAGGATCAGCCCCAGCATTTT; CDR3aa: CASTPGWKDQPQHF
v_gene: TRBV18; j_gene: TRBJ1-2; d_gene: -; abundance: once; CDR3nt: TGTGCCAGCTCACCGCCTTTGGGGGCAGACTATGGCTACACCTTC; CDR3aa: CASSPPLGADYGYTF
v_gene: TRBV18; j_gene: TRBJ2-2; d_gene: -; abundance: -; CDR3nt: TGTGCCAGCTCAGGTCTACCAACCGGGGAGCTGTTTTTT; CDR3aa: CASSGLPTGELFF
v_gene: TRBV5-1; j_gene: TRBJ2-5; d_gene: -; abundance: -; CDR3nt: TGCGCCAGCAGCCTCGCCGGGACAAAAGAAGAGACCCAGTACTTC; CDR3aa: CASSLAGTKEETQYF
v_gene: TRBV7-6; j_gene: TRBJ2-2; d_gene: TRBD1; abundance: -; CDR3nt: TGTGCCAGCAGCACCGGACAGGGGGCTTTTCGGACCGGGGAGCTGTTTTTT; CDR3aa: CASSTGQGAFRTGELFF
v_gene: TRBV4-1; j_gene: TRBJ2-2; d_gene: -; abundance: -; CDR3nt: TGCGCCAGCAGCCGTGATCGGTTACCCCCCGGGGAGCTGTTTTTT; CDR3aa: CASSRDRLPPGELFF
v_gene: TRBV24-1; j_gene: TRBJ2-1; d_gene: -; abundance: -; CDR3nt: TGTGCCACCAGTGATTCCCGGGAAGCGGACCGGTACAATGAGCAGTTCTTC; CDR3aa: CATSDSREADRYNEQFF
v_gene: TRBV7-9; j_gene: TRBJ2-3; d_gene: -; abundance: -; CDR3nt: TGTGCAGGAGGGGGAGAAGCTAGCACAGATACGCAGTATTTT; CDR3aa: CAGGGEASTDTQYF
v_gene: TRBV5-5; j_gene: TRBJ1-5; d_gene: -; abundance: -; CDR3nt: TGTGCCAGCAGCTGGGAAGGAAATCAGCCCCAGCATTTT; CDR3aa: CASSWEGNQPQHF
v_gene: TRBV5-1; j_gene: TRBJ2-7; d_gene: TRBD1; abundance: -; CDR3nt: TGCGCCAGCAGCTTTACAGGGGAGACCGAGCAGTACTTC; CDR3aa: CASSFTGETEQYF
v_gene: TRBV5-1; j_gene: TRBJ1-1; d_gene: -; abundance: -; CDR3nt: TGCGCCAGCAGCTTGGGGATCGGGCAGAAGAACACTGAAGCTTTCTTT; CDR3aa: CASSLGIGQKNTEAFF
v_gene: TRBV24-1; j_gene: TRBJ1-1; d_gene: TRBD1; abundance: -; CDR3nt: TGTGCCACCAGTGAATCAGGGACAGGGCGAACTGAAGCTTTCTTT; CDR3aa: CATSESGTGRTEAFF
v_gene: TRBV5-1; j_gene: TRBJ2-2; d_gene: TRBD2; abundance: -; CDR3nt: TGCGCCAGCAGCGCCGGACTAGCGGCCGCCGCGGGGGAGCTGTTTTTT; CDR3aa: CASSAGLAAAAGELFF
v_gene: TRBV6-5; j_gene: TRBJ2-3; d_gene: -; abundance: -; CDR3nt: TGTGCCAACCGACAGTCCAGCACAGATACGCAGTATTTT; CDR3aa: CANRQSSTDTQYF
v_gene: TRBV5-1; j_gene: TRBJ1-5; d_gene: TRBD1; abundance: -; CDR3nt: TGCGCCAGCAGCTCAGGGACAGAAAATCAGCCCCAGCATTTT; CDR3aa: CASSSGTENQPQHF
v_gene: TRBV6-1; j_gene: TRBJ1-1; d_gene: -; abundance: -; CDR3nt: TGTGCCAGCAGTGAAGCGCAGTCGCCAGTAAACACTGAAGCTTTCTTT; CDR3aa: CASSEAQSPVNTEAFF
v_gene: TRBV12-3/TRBV12-4; j_gene: TRBJ1-3; d_gene: -; abundance: -; CDR3nt: TGTGCCAGCCTCAATGGAAACACCATATATTTT; CDR3aa: CASLNGNTIYF
v_gene: TRBV30; j_gene: TRBJ1-4; d_gene: -; abundance: -; CDR3nt: TGTGCCTGGAGTTTGGGGGATACTAATGAAAAACTGTTTTTT; CDR3aa: CAWSLGDTNEKLFF
v_gene: TRBV29-1; j_gene: TRBJ2-2; d_gene: -; abundance: -; CDR3nt: TGCAGCGTGGTATGGGGGGACACCGGGGAGCTGTTTTTT; CDR3aa: CSVVWGDTGELFF
v_gene: TRBV11-1; j_gene: TRBJ2-5; d_gene: -; abundance: -; CDR3nt: TGTGCCAGCAGCTCCGGGGTAGAAGAGACCCAGTACTTC; CDR3aa: CASSSGVEETQYF
v_gene: TRBV7-3; j_gene: TRBJ2-3; d_gene: -; abundance: few; CDR3nt: TGTGCCAGCAGCTTAGGGGACGACACAGATACGCAGTATTTT; CDR3aa: CASSLGDDTDTQYF
v_gene: TRBV7-9; j_gene: TRBJ1-2; d_gene: TRBD1; abundance: -; CDR3nt: TGTGCCAGCAGCTCCCGACAGGGGTTCTATGGCTACACCTTC; CDR3aa: CASSSRQGFYGYTF
v_gene: TRBV4-2; j_gene: TRBJ1-2; d_gene: -; abundance: -; CDR3nt: TGTGCCAGCAGCCAAGATCCGGGGTGGGATGGCTACACCTTC; CDR3aa: CASSQDPGWDGYTF
v_gene: TRBV29-1; j_gene: TRBJ1-1; d_gene: -; abundance: -; CDR3nt: TGCAGCGTTTCCGGGACCTCAGAAGCTTTCTTT; CDR3aa: CSVSGTSEAFF
v_gene: TRBV11-1; j_gene: TRBJ1-1; d_gene: -; abundance: once; CDR3nt: TGTGCCAGCAGCTTAGACAGGGTTTCTTCGAACACTGAAGCTTTCTTT; CDR3aa: CASSLDRVSSNTEAFF
v_gene: TRBV27; j_gene: TRBJ1-6; d_gene: -; abundance: -; CDR3nt: TGTGCCAGCAGCCCCCGAGGGGGGGCGCCTAATTCACCCCTCCACTTT; CDR3aa: CASSPRGGAPNSPLHF
v_gene: TRBV7-2; j_gene: TRBJ2-7; d_gene: TRBD1; abundance: -; CDR3nt: TGTGCCAGCAGCCCCGGCACAGGGGGCGCGGGGGAGCAGTACTTC; CDR3aa: CASSPGTGGAGEQYF
v_gene: TRBV24-1; j_gene: TRBJ2-1; d_gene: TRBD2; abundance: -; CDR3nt: TGTGCCACCAGTGGAGCACAGGTCGAGACTAGCGCCTACAATGAGCAGTTCTTC; CDR3aa: CATSGAQVETSAYNEQFF
v_gene: TRBV6-5; j_gene: TRBJ2-2; d_gene: -; abundance: -; CDR3nt: TGTGCCAGCAGTTACTCGTACCTAACCGGGGAGCTGTTTTTT; CDR3aa: CASSYSYLTGELFF